These 24 T cell receptor beta chains share one sample of origin, sequenced in a study of cytomegalovirus exposure and HLA in healthy donors. 60 Vbeta and 13 Jbeta primers were used in PCR. The table came from immunoSEQ multiplex PCR; TCRdb's copy has only in-frame clones and leaves some out. The repertoire holds 160,000 or so clones, with about 72% as singletons. Material for sequencing was PBMCs. The origin of the receptors is a male donor in good health and CMV-seronegative.

This clone was detected once. The CDR3 here is CASSPTEQETQYF. Here the CDR3 DNA reads TGTGCCAGCAGTCCGACAGAGCAAGAGACCCAGTACTTC. The genes are TRBV5-4 and TRBJ2-5; the D gene is possibly TRBD1 (5 bases). V was clipped by 5 bases and J by 2 bases, with 10 bases between them. The CDR3 contains 13 residues. Germline V gene sequence: CDR1 SGHNT, CDR2 YYREEE (reference sequence).

CDR3 region: CASSRGQGGSSGTSSYNEQFF. The CDR3 nucleotides are TGTGCCAGCTCACGGGGACAGGGGGGATCCAGCGGGACTAGCTCCTACAATGAGCAGTTCTTC. V is TRBV18 and J is TRBJ2-1, with TRBD1 identical over 11 bases. Germline V gives CDR1 KGHSH, CDR2 LQKENI. The CDR3 consists of 21 residues. With V trimmed by 4 bases and J by 0 bases, 17 bases remained unmatched.

As for this clone: In the same sample, other DNA sequences code for this CDR3. V gene TRBV4-3 combines with J gene TRBJ1-2; D is uncertain. The length of the CDR3 is 13 residues. Germline V gene sequence: CDR1 LGHNA, CDR2 YSLEER. Trimming removed 2 bases at V and 5 bases at J, with 9 bases between. In DNA, the CDR3 is TGCGCCAGCAGCCAATCGGGGATTTATGGCTACACCTTC. Protein sequence: CASSQSGIYGYTF.

This clone was counted between two and nine times. This CDR3 reads CASTNRDRGYTF. The DNA for the CDR3 is TGTGCCAGCACTAACCGGGACAGGGGCTACACCTTC. This chain joins TRBV6-5 and TRBJ1-2; 8 nucleotides line up with TRBD1. The CDR3 totals 12 residues. The V and J ends lost 7 bases and 8 bases, in that order; junction bases with no gene match: 6. Per germline, CDR1 MNHEY and CDR2 SVGAGI.

The chain uses TRBV4-3 and TRBJ2-3; D is possibly TRBD2 (5 bases). V lost 1 base and J lost 4, with 12 bases in between. Germline V gene lookup returns CDR1 LGHNA and CDR2 YSLEER. There are 15 residues in the CDR3. CDR3 region: CASSQAHGDADTQYF. The CDR3 nucleotides are TGCGCCAGCAGCCAAGCTCACGGGGATGCAGATACGCAGTATTTT.

This chain uses TRBV6-4 with TRBJ1-6, with D possibly TRBD1 on 5 matching bases. Trimming cost V 0 bases and J 8 bases, with 14 bases left between them. Germline V lookup: CDR1 MRHNA, CDR2 SNTAGT. This CDR3 contains 16 residues. DNA of the CDR3: TGTGCCAGCAGTGACTCGGATGGGGGGGGACATTCACCCCTCCACTTT. Its translation: CASSDSDGGGHSPLHF.

The V and J genes are TRBV4-1 and TRBJ2-2; weak D call: TRBD1 (5 bases). CDR1 is MGHRA and CDR2 is YSYEKL in the germline V gene. With 3 bases removed from V and 1 base from J, the gap between germline ends came to 6 bases. This CDR3 has 14 residues. The CDR3, as DNA: TGCGCCAGCAGCCAGGGGCAGAACACCGGGGAGCTGTTTTTT. Protein: CASSQGQNTGELFF.

The V and J genes are TRBV7-7 and TRBJ2-3; possible D gene TRBD2, 6 bases. Germline-derived CDR1 and CDR2 are SSHAT and FNYEAQ (reference sequence). This CDR3 region has 15 residues. The V and J ends lost 1 base and 5 bases respectively, with 13 bases between them. The CDR3 is CASSLGRGTGDTQYF. CDR3 in DNA: TGTGCCAGCAGCTTAGGGCGGGGAACTGGAGATACGCAGTATTTT.

The gene calls are TRBV5-1 and TRBJ1-2, with 8 bases aligning to TRBD1. CDR3 size: 15 residues. J gave up 5 bases and V 4 bases, and 10 bases lay outside the gene matches. CDR1 and CDR2 from the germline V gene are SGHRS and YFSETQ. The DNA for the CDR3 is TGCGCCAGCAGCCCTGGACGGACAGGGAAATATGGCTACACCTTC. Its translation: CASSPGRTGKYGYTF.

As concerns this clone: The identical CDR3 is also encoded by other nucleotide sequences in the sample. The J gene is TRBJ2-5, the V gene TRBV29-1; D possibly corresponds to TRBD1 (6 bases). This CDR3 is built from 11 residues. Germline assignment: CDR1 SQVTM and CDR2 ANQGSEA. Trimming took 7 bases from V and 4 from J, leaving 10 bases between them. Here the CDR3 DNA reads TGCAGCGCTTGGGGGCGAGAGACCCAGTACTTC. As protein: CSAWGRETQYF.

This chain connects TRBV28 to TRBJ2-7, with TRBD2 matching over 7 bases. CDR3 length equals 14 residues. V dropped 8 bases and J dropped 6; count of bases not matched to a gene: 13. Germline CDR1 is MDHEN and CDR2 is SYDVKM. The CDR3 DNA reads as TGTGCCAGCCGTCGATGGGGGGGATATGGCGAGCAGTACTTC. Encoded protein: CASRRWGGYGEQYF.

This clone came up once. This chain connects TRBV9 to TRBJ2-3, with D perhaps matching TRBD1 (6 bases). The CDR3 runs to 17 residues. The V gene lost 4 bases and the J gene lost 1 base, with 19 bases spanning the gap. The germline CDR1 and CDR2 sequences are SGDLS and YYNGEE. As DNA, the CDR3 is TGTGCCAGCAGCATGTTTGACAGGTCCCCTGGCACAGATACGCAGTATTTT. Its translation is CASSMFDRSPGTDTQYF.

The V call is TRBV5-1, the J call TRBJ2-5; 12 positions match TRBD2. CDR3 size: 14 residues. Germline trimming cut 5 bases from V and 5 bases from J; bases unmatched to any gene: 4. Germline values: CDR1 SGHRS, CDR2 YFSETQ. The CDR3 DNA is TGCGCCAGCAGTTATGGGACTAGCGGGGAGACCCAGTACTTC. This translates into CASSYGTSGETQYF.

The chain employs TRBV5-6 and TRBJ1-2, with TRBD1 matching 10 bases. Germline V lookup: CDR1 SGHDT, CDR2 YYEEEE. The CDR3 is 15 residues long. V was pared by 4 bases and J by 8 bases, with 11 bases of the junction left unmatched. CDR3 nucleotide sequence: TGTGCCAGCAGCCAGGGGACAGGGGAACTATACGGCTACACCTTC. Translated, it gives CASSQGTGELYGYTF.

V is TRBV19 and J is TRBJ2-7; 8 bases agree with TRBD2. CDR1 and CDR2 (germline): LNHDA, SQIVND (reference sequence). The CDR3 totals 11 residues. The CDR3 DNA reads TGTACCTACGGGGGGGGCTACGAGCAGTACTTC. Amino acid sequence: CTYGGGYEQYF.

The chain employs TRBV29-1 and TRBJ1-2; D unresolved. The germline V gene encodes CDR1 SQVTM and CDR2 ANQGSEA. CDR3 length: 14 residues. V shed 1 base and J shed 1 base, with 10 bases lying between them. CDR3 nucleotide sequence: TGCAGCGTTGAAGGAGGGCCCATTAACTATGGCTACACCTTC. It translates to CSVEGGPINYGYTF.

The CDR3 spells CASSLIAGGYEQYF. In DNA form, the CDR3 reads TGCGCCAGCAGCTTGATAGCGGGAGGATACGAGCAGTACTTC. This chain connects TRBV5-1 to TRBJ2-5, with 10 bases aligning to TRBD2. The J call is doubtful: the DNA matches TRBJ2-7 better. Germline V gene data show CDR1 as SGHRS and CDR2 as YFSETQ. The CDR3 runs to 14 residues.

This clone was picked up a small number of times. The V and J genes are TRBV2 and TRBJ1-1; 7 bases align to TRBD1. Germline assignment: CDR1 SNHLY and CDR2 FYNNEI. V gave up 6 bases and J gave up 5 bases; unmatched junction bases: 3. This CDR3 spans 12 amino acids. The CDR3 region is CASSAGGTEAFF. In DNA, the CDR3 is TGTGCCAGCAGCGCAGGGGGGACTGAAGCTTTCTTT.

About this clone: This specimen includes other DNA sequences encoding the same CDR3. This chain links TRBV7-9 with TRBJ1-2, with TRBD1 matching 9 bases. Unmatched junction bases numbered 7, after V lost 6 bases and J lost 8 bases. The CDR3 consists of 13 residues. CDR1 is SEHNR, CDR2 FQNEAQ, per germline (reference sequence). CDR3 in amino acids: CASSSGQGRGYTF. CDR3 DNA sequence: TGTGCCAGCAGTTCGGGACAGGGACGCGGCTACACCTTC.

This chain connects TRBV29-1 to TRBJ2-5, with 9 positions matching TRBD1. Germline V gives CDR1 SQVTM, CDR2 ANQGSEA. The CDR3 covers 13 residues. Trimming at V came to 7 bases and at J to 4 bases, leaving 7 bases not matched to a gene. CDR3 DNA: TGCAGCGCCACCACAGGGGGCGGAGAGACCCAGTACTTC. The encoded protein is CSATTGGGETQYF. Full variable domain (outside the CDR3, taken from reference TRBV29-1 and TRBJ2-5): SAVISQKPSRDICQRGTSLTIQCQVDSQVTMMFWYRQQPGQSLTLIATANQGSEATYESGFVIDKFPISRPNLTFSTLTVSNMSPEDSSIYLCSATTGGGETQYFGPGTRLLVL.

V is TRBV7-2 and J is TRBJ2-7, with TRBD1 identical over 9 bases. Germline V gene lookup returns CDR1 SGHTA and CDR2 FQGNSA. The V gene end was trimmed by 8 bases and the J gene end by 6 bases; junction bases not matched to a gene: 8. This CDR3 has 13 amino acids. The CDR3 sequence is CASGRDRVAEQYF. CDR3 DNA: TGTGCCAGCGGCCGGGACAGGGTCGCCGAGCAGTACTTC.

This clone was observed a few times. V and J are TRBV19 and TRBJ2-6; D is unresolved. Trimming took 1 base from V and 0 from J, leaving 7 bases between them. The CDR3 consists of 16 residues. CDR1 and CDR2 (germline): LNHDA, SQIVND (reference sequence). CDR3 in DNA: TGTGCCAGTAGTATAGGGGCCATCTCTGGGGCCAACGTCCTGACTTTC. Its translation: CASSIGAISGANVLTF.

This clone was recorded only once. This chain uses TRBV7-3 with TRBJ2-4; TRBD1 matches at 7 bases. There are 14 residues in the CDR3. The V gene's germline CDR1 is SGHTA and CDR2 FQGTGA. V gave up 2 bases and J gave up 8 bases; unmatched junction bases: 6. CDR3 region: CASSLGDSWDIQYF. Here the CDR3 DNA reads TGTGCCAGCAGCTTAGGGGACAGTTGGGACATTCAGTACTTC.

The rearrangement uses TRBV6-5 and TRBJ2-7, with a tentative D call TRBD2 (5 bases). Germline assignment: CDR1 MNHEY and CDR2 SVGAGI. The V end was cut by 0 bases, the J end by 2 bases, with 11 bases between. The CDR3 extends over 15 amino acids. The DNA of the CDR3 is TGTGCCAGCAGTTACTCACTTACCGGGACCTACGAGCAGTACTTC. Translated: CASSYSLTGTYEQYF.